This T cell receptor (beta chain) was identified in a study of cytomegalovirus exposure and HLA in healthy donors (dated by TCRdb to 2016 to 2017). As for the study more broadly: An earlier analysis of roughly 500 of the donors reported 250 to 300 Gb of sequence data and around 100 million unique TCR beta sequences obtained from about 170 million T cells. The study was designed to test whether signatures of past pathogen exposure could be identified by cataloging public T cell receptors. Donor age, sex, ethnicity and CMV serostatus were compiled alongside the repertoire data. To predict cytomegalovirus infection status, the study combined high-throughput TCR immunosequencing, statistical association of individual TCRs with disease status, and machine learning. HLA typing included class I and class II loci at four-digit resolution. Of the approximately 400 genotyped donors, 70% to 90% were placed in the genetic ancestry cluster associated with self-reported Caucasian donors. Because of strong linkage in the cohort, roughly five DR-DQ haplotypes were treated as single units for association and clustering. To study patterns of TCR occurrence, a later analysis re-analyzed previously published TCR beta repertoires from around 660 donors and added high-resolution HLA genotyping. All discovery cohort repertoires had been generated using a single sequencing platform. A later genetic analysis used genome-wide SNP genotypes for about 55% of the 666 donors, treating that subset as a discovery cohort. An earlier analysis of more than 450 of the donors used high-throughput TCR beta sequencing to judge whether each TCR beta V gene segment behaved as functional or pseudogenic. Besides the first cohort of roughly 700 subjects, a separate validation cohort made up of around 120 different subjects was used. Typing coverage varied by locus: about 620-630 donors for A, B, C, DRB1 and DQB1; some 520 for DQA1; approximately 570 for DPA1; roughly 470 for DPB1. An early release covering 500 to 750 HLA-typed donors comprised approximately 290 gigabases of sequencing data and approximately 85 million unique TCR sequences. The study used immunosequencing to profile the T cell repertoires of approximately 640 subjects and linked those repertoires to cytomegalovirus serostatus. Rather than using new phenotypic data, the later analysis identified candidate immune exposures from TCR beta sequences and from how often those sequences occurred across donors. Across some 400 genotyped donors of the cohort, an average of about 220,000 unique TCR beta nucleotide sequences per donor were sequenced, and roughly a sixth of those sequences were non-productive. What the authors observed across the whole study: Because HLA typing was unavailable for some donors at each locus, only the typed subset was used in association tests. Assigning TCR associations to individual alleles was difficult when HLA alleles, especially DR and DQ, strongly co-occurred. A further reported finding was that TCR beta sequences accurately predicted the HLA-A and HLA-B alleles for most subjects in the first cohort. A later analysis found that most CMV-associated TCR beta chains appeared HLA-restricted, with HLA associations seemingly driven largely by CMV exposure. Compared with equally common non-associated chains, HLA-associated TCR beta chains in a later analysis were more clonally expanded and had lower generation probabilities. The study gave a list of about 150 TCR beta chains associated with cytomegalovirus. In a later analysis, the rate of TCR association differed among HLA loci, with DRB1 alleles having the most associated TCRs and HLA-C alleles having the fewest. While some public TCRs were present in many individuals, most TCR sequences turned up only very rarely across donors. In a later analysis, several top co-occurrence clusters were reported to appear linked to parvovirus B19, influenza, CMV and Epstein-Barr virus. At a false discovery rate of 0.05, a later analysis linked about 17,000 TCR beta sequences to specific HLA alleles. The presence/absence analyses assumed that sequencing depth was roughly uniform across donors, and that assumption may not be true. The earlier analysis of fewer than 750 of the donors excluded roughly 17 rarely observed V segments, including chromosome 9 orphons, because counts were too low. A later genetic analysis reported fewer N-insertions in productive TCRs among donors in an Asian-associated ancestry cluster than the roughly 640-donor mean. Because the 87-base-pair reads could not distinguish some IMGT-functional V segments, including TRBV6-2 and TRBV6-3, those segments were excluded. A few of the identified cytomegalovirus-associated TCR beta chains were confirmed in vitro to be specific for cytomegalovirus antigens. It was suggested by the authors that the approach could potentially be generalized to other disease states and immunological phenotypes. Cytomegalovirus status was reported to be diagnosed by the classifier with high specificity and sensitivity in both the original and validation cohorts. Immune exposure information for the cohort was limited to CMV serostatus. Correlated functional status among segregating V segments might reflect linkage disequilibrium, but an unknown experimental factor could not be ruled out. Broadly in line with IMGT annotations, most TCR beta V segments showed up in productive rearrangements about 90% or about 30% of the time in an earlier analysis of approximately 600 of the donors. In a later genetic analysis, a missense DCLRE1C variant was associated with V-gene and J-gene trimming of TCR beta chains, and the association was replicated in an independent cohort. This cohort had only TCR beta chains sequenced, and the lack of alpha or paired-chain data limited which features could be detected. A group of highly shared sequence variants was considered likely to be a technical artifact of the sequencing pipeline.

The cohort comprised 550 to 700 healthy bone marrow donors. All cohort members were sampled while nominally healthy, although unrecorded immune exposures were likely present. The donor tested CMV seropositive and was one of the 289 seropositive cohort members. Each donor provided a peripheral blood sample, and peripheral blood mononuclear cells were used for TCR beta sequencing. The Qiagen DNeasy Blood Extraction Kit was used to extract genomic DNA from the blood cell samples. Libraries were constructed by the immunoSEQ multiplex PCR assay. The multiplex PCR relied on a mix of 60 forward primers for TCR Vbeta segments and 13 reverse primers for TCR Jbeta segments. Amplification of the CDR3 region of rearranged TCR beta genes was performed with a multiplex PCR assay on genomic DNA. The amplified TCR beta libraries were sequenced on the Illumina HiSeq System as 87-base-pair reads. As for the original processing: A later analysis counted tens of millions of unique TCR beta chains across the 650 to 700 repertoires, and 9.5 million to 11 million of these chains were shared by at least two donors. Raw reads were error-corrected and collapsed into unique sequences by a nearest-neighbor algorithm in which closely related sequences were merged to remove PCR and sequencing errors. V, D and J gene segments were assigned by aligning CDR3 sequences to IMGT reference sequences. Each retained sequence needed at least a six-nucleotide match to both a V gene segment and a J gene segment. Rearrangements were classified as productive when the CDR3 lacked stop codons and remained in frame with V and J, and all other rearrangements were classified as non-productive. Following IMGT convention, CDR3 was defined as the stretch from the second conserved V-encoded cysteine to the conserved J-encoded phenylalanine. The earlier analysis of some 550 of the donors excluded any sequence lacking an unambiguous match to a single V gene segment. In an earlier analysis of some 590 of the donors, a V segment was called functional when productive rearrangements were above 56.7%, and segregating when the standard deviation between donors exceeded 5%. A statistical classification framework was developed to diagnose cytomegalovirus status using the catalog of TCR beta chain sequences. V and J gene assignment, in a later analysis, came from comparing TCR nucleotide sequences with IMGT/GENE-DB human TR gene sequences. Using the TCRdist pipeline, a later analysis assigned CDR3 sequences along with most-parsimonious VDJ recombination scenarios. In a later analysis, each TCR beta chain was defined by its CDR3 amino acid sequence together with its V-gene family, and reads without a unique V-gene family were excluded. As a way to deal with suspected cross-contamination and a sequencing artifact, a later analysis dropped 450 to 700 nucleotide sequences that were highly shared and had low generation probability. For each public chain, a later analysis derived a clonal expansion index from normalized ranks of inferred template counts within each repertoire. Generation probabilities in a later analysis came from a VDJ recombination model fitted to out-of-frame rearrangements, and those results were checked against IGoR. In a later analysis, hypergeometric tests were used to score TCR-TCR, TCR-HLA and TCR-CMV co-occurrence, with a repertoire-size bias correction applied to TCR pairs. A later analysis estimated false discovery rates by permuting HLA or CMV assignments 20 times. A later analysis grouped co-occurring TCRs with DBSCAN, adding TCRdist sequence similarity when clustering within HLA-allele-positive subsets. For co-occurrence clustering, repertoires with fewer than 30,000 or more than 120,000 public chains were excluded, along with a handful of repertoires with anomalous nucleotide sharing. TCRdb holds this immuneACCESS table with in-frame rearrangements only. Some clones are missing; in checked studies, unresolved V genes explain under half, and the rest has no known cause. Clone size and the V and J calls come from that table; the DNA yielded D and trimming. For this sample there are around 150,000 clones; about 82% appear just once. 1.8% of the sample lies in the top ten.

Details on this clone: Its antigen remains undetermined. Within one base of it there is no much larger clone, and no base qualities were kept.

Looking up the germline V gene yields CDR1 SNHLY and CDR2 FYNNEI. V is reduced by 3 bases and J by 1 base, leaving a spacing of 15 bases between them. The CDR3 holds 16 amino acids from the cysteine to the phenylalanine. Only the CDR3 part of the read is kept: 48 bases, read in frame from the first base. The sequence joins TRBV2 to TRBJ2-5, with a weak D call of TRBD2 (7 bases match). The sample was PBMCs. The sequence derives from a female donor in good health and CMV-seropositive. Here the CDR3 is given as CASSEDGGLTQETQYF. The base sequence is TGTGCCAGCAGTGAGGACGGGGGGCTCACCCAAGAGACCCAGTACTTC.